This TCR beta chain was sequenced during a study of T-cell memory formation after mild COVID-19 (dated by TCRdb to about 2021). Study-level background: TCR sequence clusters from the two donors were largely donor specific. Longitudinal TCRalpha and TCRbeta repertoire sequencing tracked T-cell clones expanding and contracting after mild COVID-19 in a couple of donors. Two young, previously healthy adult volunteers, one female and one male, were included in the cohort. Overall study outcomes, separate from this receptor: Contracting CD4+ clones turned up mainly in the CM and EM memory subsets, whereas EMRA was where CD8+ clones were enriched. Some responding clones were detected in pre-infection memory, which suggested that pre-existing cross-reactive memory T cells had joined the SARS-CoV-2 response. The second-wave clones that peaked on day 37 were not confirmed to be SARS-CoV-2 specific. Only a couple of mild cases were covered in the study, and larger cohorts including severe cases with pre-infection samples were considered necessary. Clones contracting from day 15 to 85 had balanced CD4/CD8 phenotypes, while a second wave expanding from day 15 to 37 was biased towards CD4+.

Comments on this clonotype: Its antigen remains undetermined. It has no much larger one-base neighbor in the sample; base qualities were not kept.

These reads were obtained on an Illumina NovaSeq 6000. TCRalpha and TCRbeta cDNA libraries were constructed by 5'RACE with constant-segment primers, with sample barcodes and unique molecular identifiers being introduced. RNA was extracted from every sample with Trizol reagent. Amplification of the libraries took two PCR steps, and the second step added a second sample barcode plus Illumina TruSeq adapters. Sequencing of libraries was performed on an Illumina NovaSeq with 2 x 150 bp paired-end reads. The source study handled its data this way. The reads were demultiplexed and collapsed into UMI-guided consensus sequences using migec v1.2.7. With mixcr v2.1.11, UMI consensuses were aligned to TRA and TRB V and J templates and assembled into clonotypes. A clonotype was counted as expanded or contracted only if both edgeR and NoisET called the change significant, with noise models trained on biological replicates. For edgeR calls, the cutoffs were a false discovery rate-adjusted p below 0.01 and a log2 fold-change threshold of 1. As an exploratory analysis of dynamics, PCA with hierarchical clustering was applied to max-normalized trajectories of the 1000 most abundant clonotypes. The CD4 or CD8 phenotype of responding clones was assigned using the separately sequenced CD4+ and CD8+ repertoires. TCRdb redid the processing of the public reads, applying fastp at Q25 and MiXCR, and retained in-frame beta chains. Rows matching on CDR3 protein sequence are summarized as one entry with the most common DNA and genes. Clone size and V and J calls follow TCRdb, not the original study. The sample table holds about 400,000 distinct CDR3 sequences, of which approximately 24% were seen once. The ten largest clones capture 8.5% to 9% of the sample.

Ficoll-Paque density gradient centrifugation was the method used to isolate PBMCs. Sequences SSHAT (CDR1) and FNYEAQ (CDR2) are obtained from the germline V gene (reference sequence). Relative to germline, V is missing 1 base and J is missing 2 bases, with 4 bases of the junction outside any gene match. There are 15 amino acids in the CDR3, from cysteine to phenylalanine inclusive. Of the read, only the CDR3 DNA is kept; its 45 bases are in frame from base 1. Recombination linked TRBV7-7 to TRBJ2-7; 8 bases in the middle match TRBD1. This clonotype originated in an adult woman who had mild COVID-19 (a few samples of this study predate the infection). The sample titles of this study are shuffled in the database, so cell type and time point are left out; the donor was told from shared clones. Sequencing was performed on PBMCs or a T cell subset sorted from them (not recorded which). DNA sequence: TGTGCCAGCAGCTTAGGCGTGGGACAGGCCTACGAGCAGTACTTC. Its amino acids are CASSLGVGQAYEQYF.